This T cell receptor beta chain is from a study of somatic mutations in cytotoxic T cells in rheumatoid arthritis. Overall study context: At nearly 100% purity, some V beta antibody-stained T-cell populations were flow-sorted, and these included V beta1+ cells that were sequenced for TCRB. Study-wide findings and caveats: For rheumatoid arthritis patients, CD8+ clonality increased with age, whereas it did not in healthy controls. Measurement of CD8+ T-cell clonality revealed no significant difference between rheumatoid arthritis patients and age-matched healthy controls. Per patient, the largest CD8+ clone was found to exceed 20% of CD8+ cells in 8 of 65 cases.

Germline V CDR1 and CDR2: SGDLS, YYNGEE. The CDR3 has 17 amino acids. J lost 5 bases, V lost 2 bases, and 14 bases had no gene match. Data came from immunoSEQ multiplex PCR; TCRdb stores just in-frame clones and leaves some out. This table has 10,000 or so clones, 70% to 75% appearing once. Concerning this clone: Its target is unknown.

The clonotype comes from an adult with rheumatoid arthritis. Sequenced: CD8+ T cells sorted from blood. This rearrangement joins TRBV9 to TRBJ1-2; 8 nucleotides agree with TRBD1. The CDR3 sequence: CASSVGRGPTTGYGYTF. The DNA for the CDR3 is TGTGCCAGCAGCGTTGGCAGGGGGCCTACAACTGGGTATGGCTACACCTTC.